This T cell receptor (beta chain) is from a study of blood T cell repertoires in COVID-19. Study context: Spain, Italy and the United States supplied samples that represented acute and convalescent COVID-19. Sources were T cells, B-cell-depleted T cells, or PBMCs; the material itself was cDNA or gDNA.

Per the original methods: Amplification of reference gene primers was used by the study to estimate nucleated cell counts. Assay: immunoSEQ multiplex PCR; the TCRdb copy retains only in-frame clones and omits some. V and J calls and clone size follow that table, whereas D and trimming were derived from the DNA. The sample lists about 190,000 clones; under 80% were seen once. The CDR3 covers 14 residues. CDR1 is SGHRS and CDR2 is YFSETQ in the germline V gene. V dropped 4 bases and J dropped 5 bases, with 15 bases sitting between them. V and J are TRBV5-1 and TRBJ1-1, with D tentatively TRBD1 (6 bases). This sequence originates from a middle-aged man who had recovered from COVID-19. The sequenced material came from peripheral blood. In nucleotides, the CDR3 is TGCGCCAGCAGCCTTACTTCAGGGGTAACTGAAGCTTTCTTT. Protein sequence: CASSLTSGVTEAFF.